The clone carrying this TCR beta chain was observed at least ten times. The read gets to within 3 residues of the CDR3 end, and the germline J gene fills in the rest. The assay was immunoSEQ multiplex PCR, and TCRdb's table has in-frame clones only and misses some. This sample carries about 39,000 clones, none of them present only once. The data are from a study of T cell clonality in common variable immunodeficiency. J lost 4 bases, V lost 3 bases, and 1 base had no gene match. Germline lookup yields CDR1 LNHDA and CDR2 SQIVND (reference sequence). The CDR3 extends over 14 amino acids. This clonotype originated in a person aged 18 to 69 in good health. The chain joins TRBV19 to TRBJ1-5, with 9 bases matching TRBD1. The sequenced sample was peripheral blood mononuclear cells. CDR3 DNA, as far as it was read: TGTGCCAGTAGTATCGGGACAGGGAATCAGCCC. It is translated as CASSIGTGNQP. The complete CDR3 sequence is CASSIGTGNQPQHF.